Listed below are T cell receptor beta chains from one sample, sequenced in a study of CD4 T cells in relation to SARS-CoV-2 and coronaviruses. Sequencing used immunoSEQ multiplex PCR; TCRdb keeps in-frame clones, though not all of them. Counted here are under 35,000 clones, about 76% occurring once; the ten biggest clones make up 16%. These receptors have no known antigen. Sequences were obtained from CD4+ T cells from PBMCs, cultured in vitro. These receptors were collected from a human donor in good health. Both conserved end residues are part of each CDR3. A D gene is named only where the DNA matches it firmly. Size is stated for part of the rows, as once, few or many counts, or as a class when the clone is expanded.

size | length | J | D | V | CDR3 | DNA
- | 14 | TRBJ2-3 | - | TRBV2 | CASNRDSSTDTQYF | TGTGCCAGCAACCGGGACTCTAGCACAGATACGCAGTATTTT
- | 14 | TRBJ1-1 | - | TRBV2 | CASSDWSGNTEAFF | TGTGCCAGCAGTGACTGGTCAGGGAACACTGAAGCTTTCTTT
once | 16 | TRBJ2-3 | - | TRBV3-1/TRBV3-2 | CASSQDPGPSTDTQYF | TGTGCCAGCAGCCAAGATCCTGGACCCAGCACAGATACGCAGTATTTT
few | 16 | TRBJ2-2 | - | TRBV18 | CASSPFMRGNTGELFF | TGTGCCAGCTCACCATTTATGAGGGGGAACACCGGGGAGCTGTTTTTT
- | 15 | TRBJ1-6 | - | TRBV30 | CAWTLRGRVGSPLHF | TGTGCCTGGACCTTAAGGGGCAGGGTGGGCTCACCCCTCCACTTT
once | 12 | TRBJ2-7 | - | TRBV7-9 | CASSPQGVEQYF | TGTGCCAGCAGCCCACAGGGAGTCGAGCAGTACTTC
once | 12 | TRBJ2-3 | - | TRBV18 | CASSPLADTQYF | TGTGCCAGCTCACCTCTGGCAGATACGCAGTATTTT
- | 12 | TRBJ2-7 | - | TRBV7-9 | CASRSETYEQYF | TGTGCCAGCAGGTCGGAGACCTACGAGCAGTACTTC
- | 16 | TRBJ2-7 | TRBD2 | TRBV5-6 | CASSPGGGLGVYEQYF | TGTGCCAGCAGCCCCGGGGGGGGCTTGGGGGTCTACGAGCAGTACTTC
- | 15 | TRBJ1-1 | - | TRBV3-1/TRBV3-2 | CASSQDRSQNTEAFF | TGTGCCAGCAGCCAAGATCGGTCACAGAACACTGAAGCTTTCTTT
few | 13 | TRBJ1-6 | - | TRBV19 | CASSVGSYGPLHF | TGTGCCAGTAGTGTAGGATCGTATGGACCCCTCCACTTT
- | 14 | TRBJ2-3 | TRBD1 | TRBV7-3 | CASSDRGRADTQYF | TGTGCCAGCAGCGACAGGGGGCGCGCAGATACGCAGTATTTT
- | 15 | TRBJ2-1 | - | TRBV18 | CASSPAVGGYNEQFF | TGTGCCAGCTCACCAGCGGTGGGAGGCTACAATGAGCAGTTCTTC
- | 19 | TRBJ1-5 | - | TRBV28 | CASSLTGQGGDPGNQPQHF | TGTGCCAGCAGTTTGACTGGGCAGGGTGGGGATCCGGGCAATCAGCCCCAGCATTTT
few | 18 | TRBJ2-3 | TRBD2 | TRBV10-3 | CAITPGTSGGGSTDTQYF | TGTGCCATCACCCCAGGGACTAGCGGGGGAGGTAGCACAGATACGCAGTATTTT
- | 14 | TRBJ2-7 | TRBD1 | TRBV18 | CASSTGTGDYEQYF | TGTGCCAGCTCAACCGGGACAGGTGACTACGAGCAGTACTTC
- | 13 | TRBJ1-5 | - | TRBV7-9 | CASSPRKGQPQHF | TGTGCCAGCAGCCCCCGGAAGGGTCAGCCCCAGCATTTT
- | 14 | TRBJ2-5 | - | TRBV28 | CASSLFAREETQYF | TGTGCCAGCAGTTTATTTGCCAGAGAAGAGACCCAGTACTTC
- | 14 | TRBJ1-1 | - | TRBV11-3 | CASSSTTGGTEAFF | TGTGCCAGCAGCTCAACGACGGGGGGAACTGAAGCTTTCTTT
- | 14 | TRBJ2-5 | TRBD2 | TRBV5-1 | CASSFSGEGETQYF | TGCGCCAGCAGCTTCTCGGGGGAGGGAGAGACCCAGTACTTC
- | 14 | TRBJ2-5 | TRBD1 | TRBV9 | CASSGQGRWETQYF | TGTGCCAGCAGCGGACAGGGGCGCTGGGAGACCCAGTACTTC
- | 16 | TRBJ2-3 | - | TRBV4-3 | CASSQRAQGGTDTQYF | TGCGCCAGCAGCCAAAGGGCGCAGGGTGGCACAGATACGCAGTATTTT
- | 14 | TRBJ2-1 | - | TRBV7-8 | CASSAWREEIEQFF | TGTGCCAGCAGTGCATGGCGGGAAGAGATTGAGCAGTTCTTC
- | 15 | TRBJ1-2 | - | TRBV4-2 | CASSQVIRGGDGYTF | TGTGCCAGCAGCCAAGTCATCCGGGGCGGCGATGGCTACACCTTC